The 18 T cell receptor beta chains below come from one sample, sequenced in a study of blood T cell repertoires in COVID-19 (TCRdb year 2020). Libraries came from the immunoSEQ multiplex PCR assay. TCRdb stores this immuneACCESS table with in-frame sequences only. Part of the clones is absent; in the studies checked, under half of the shortfall reflects unresolved V genes, and no reason is known for the rest. Counted in this sample were about 140,000 clones; approximately 86% of them appeared once. Around 5% of the sample is held by the ten biggest clonotypes. The sequenced sample consisted of peripheral blood. The receptors here all came from a human donor in a cohort sampled during active COVID-19.

V gene TRBV2 combines with J gene TRBJ1-3; TRBD1 might be the D (5 bases). Germline CDR1 is SNHLY and CDR2 is FYNNEI. The CDR3 spans 14 residues. Trimming cost V 4 bases and J 1 base, with 8 bases left between them. CDR3 residues: CASSAGFSGNTIYF. The CDR3 nucleotides read TGTGCCAGCAGTGCAGGGTTTTCTGGAAACACCATATATTTT.

CDR3: CASSDLSGLAKNIQYF. CDR3 sequence (DNA): TGTGCCAGCAGTGACCTGTCTGGCCTAGCCAAAAACATTCAGTACTTC. This sequence joins TRBV6-4 and TRBJ2-4; D unresolved. The V gene's germline CDR1 is MRHNA and CDR2 SNTAGT. This CDR3 spans 16 amino acids. The ends were cut back, 2 bases at V and 0 bases at J, with 11 bases in the middle.

V is TRBV28 and J is TRBJ1-1; 7 bases fit TRBD1. The CDR3 length is 15 residues. Per the germline V gene, CDR1 is MDHEN and CDR2 is SYDVKM. Trimming at V came to 5 bases and at J to 4 bases, leaving 10 bases not matched to a gene. The CDR3 DNA reads TGTGCCAGCAGTCCCCTACAGGGGATGACCACTGAAGCTTTCTTT. Its translation is CASSPLQGMTTEAFF.

This chain joins TRBV6-1 and TRBJ1-2; D possibly corresponds to TRBD1 (5 bases). The ends were cut back, 3 bases at V and 1 base at J, with 6 bases in the middle. The germline CDR1 and CDR2 sequences are MNHNS and SASEGT. The CDR3 is 13 amino acids. DNA of the CDR3: TGTGCCAGCAGTGAGACAGATAACTATGGCTACACCTTC. Protein sequence: CASSETDNYGYTF.

The chain recombines TRBV9 with TRBJ2-1; the D gene is possibly TRBD1 (6 bases). The CDR3 runs 14 residues. The germline V gene encodes CDR1 SGDLS and CDR2 YYNGEE. V shed 1 base and J shed 4 bases, with 9 bases lying between them. CDR3 DNA sequence: TGTGCCAGCAGCGTACAGGGGAGATACAATGAGCAGTTCTTC. Translating gives CASSVQGRYNEQFF.

The chain employs TRBV28 and TRBJ2-2; 9 bases are a match to TRBD2. With V trimmed by 5 bases and J by 3 bases, 7 bases remained unmatched. There are 16 residues in the CDR3. Germline V lookup: CDR1 MDHEN, CDR2 SYDVKM. The CDR3: CASSPAGGPDTGELFF. The DNA for the CDR3 is TGTGCCAGCAGTCCTGCGGGGGGGCCCGACACCGGGGAGCTGTTTTTT.

As for this clone: The junction does not match germline at one end; this may be a read error. This chain joins TRBV28 and TRBJ1-2; 8 positions agree with TRBD1. Germline-derived CDR1 and CDR2 are MDHEN and SYDVKM. The CDR3 consists of 14 residues. CDR3 DNA: TGTGCCAGCTACCCCTTAAGTTTAAGACAGGGGCTGAACTTC. Residues: CASYPLSLRQGLNF.

The chain recombines TRBV5-8 with TRBJ2-7; 13 bases match TRBD2. The V segment lost 4 bases and the J segment 7 bases; nucleotides outside the gene matches: 8. Germline assignment: CDR1 SGHTS and CDR2 YDEGEE. The CDR3 spans 15 residues. This CDR3 reads CASSPGTSGNEEQYF. CDR3 in DNA: TGTGCCAGCAGCCCTGGGACTAGCGGGAACGAGGAGCAGTACTTC.

The chain uses TRBV18 and TRBJ2-1; no clear D gene. V was clipped by 0 bases and J by 0 bases, with 15 bases between them. This CDR3 region has 18 residues. In germline, CDR1 is KGHSH, CDR2 LQKENI. As DNA, the CDR3 is TGTGCCAGCTCACCACCGATAGGTAGCCAAAGCTCCTACAATGAGCAGTTCTTC. Protein: CASSPPIGSQSSYNEQFF.

V usage is TRBV9 and J usage is TRBJ2-6; possible D gene TRBD2, 6 bases. Trimming pared 6 bases from V and 0 bases from J, leaving 13 bases between. The CDR3 totals 16 residues. Germline V gene lookup returns CDR1 SGDLS and CDR2 YYNGEE. This CDR3 reads CASTPPGVSGANVLTF. In DNA form, the CDR3 reads TGTGCCAGCACTCCCCCGGGGGTCTCTGGGGCCAACGTCCTGACTTTC.

The genes are TRBV5-8 and TRBJ2-1, with D possibly matching TRBD1 (6 bases). Germline V gene lookup returns CDR1 SGHTS and CDR2 YDEGEE. The CDR3 consists of 14 residues. The V end lost 7 bases, the J end lost 8 bases, and 19 bases lay between the germline ends. The CDR3 sequence is CASEGRQVEYEQFF. CDR3 DNA sequence: TGTGCCAGCGAGGGACGACAGGTGGAGTATGAGCAGTTCTTC.

The V gene is TRBV2, the J gene TRBJ2-5; TRBD2 agrees at 10 bases. The germline gives CDR1 SNHLY, CDR2 FYNNEI. V was clipped by 10 bases and J by 4 bases; unmatched bases: 6. The CDR3 runs to 13 residues. CDR3 DNA sequence: TGTGCCACAAGCGGGGGGGGACGAGAGACCCAGTACTTC. Its translation: CATSGGGRETQYF.

This clone occurred many times. The V call is TRBV7-9, the J call TRBJ2-7; the D gene is possibly TRBD2 (5 bases). In germline, CDR1 is SEHNR, CDR2 FQNEAQ (reference sequence). Trimming removed 3 bases at V and 5 bases at J, with 14 bases between. The CDR3 length is 14 residues. CDR3 in DNA: TGTGCCAGCAGCTTGTCCGGGCCCGGGGACGAGCAGTACTTC. Amino acids: CASSLSGPGDEQYF.

The CDR3 loop is CASSRADRGGTEAFF. Here the CDR3 DNA reads TGTGCCAGCAGTCGAGCGGACAGGGGGGGAACTGAAGCTTTCTTT. The chain couples TRBV6-5 to TRBJ1-1; 10 nucleotides agree with TRBD1. The junction had 8 bases not matched to a gene; V was cut back by 5 bases and J by 5 bases. This CDR3 is built from 15 residues. Germline V CDR1 and CDR2: MNHEY, SVGAGI.

CDR3 sequence: CASTSFTANPAGDTQYF. The CDR3 DNA sequence: TGTGCCAGCACATCCTTTACGGCCAACCCTGCGGGAGATACGCAGTATTTT. This chain joins TRBV28 and TRBJ2-3; maybe TRBD2 (5 bases). The germline gives CDR1 MDHEN, CDR2 SYDVKM. The CDR3 sequence is 17 residues long. V shed 7 bases and J shed 5 bases, with 25 bases lying between them.

The chain has TRBV11-2 and TRBJ2-3, with 9 nucleotides matching TRBD2. Per the germline V gene, CDR1 is SGHAT and CDR2 is FQNNGV. The CDR3 has 15 residues. V lost 2 bases to trimming and J lost 6 bases; unmatched junction nucleotides: 6. CDR3 region: CASSLNSGGSDTQYF. The DNA for the CDR3 is TGTGCCAGCAGCTTAAATAGCGGGGGAAGCGATACGCAGTATTTT.

The gene calls are TRBV6-5 and TRBJ1-2; D gene unclear. The CDR3 sequence is 12 residues long. The germline gives CDR1 MNHEY, CDR2 SVGAGI. The V and J ends lost 6 bases and 1 base respectively, with 6 bases between them. The CDR3 DNA reads TGTGCCAGCAGAGCCATTAACTATGGCTACACCTTC. Protein: CASRAINYGYTF.

V is TRBV14 and J is TRBJ2-7; the match to TRBD2 covers 11 bases. Germline V lookup: CDR1 SGHDN, CDR2 FVKESK. J lost 3 bases, V lost 5 bases, and 3 bases had no gene match. This CDR3 is built from 14 residues. CDR3 sequence: CASSTLAGGYEQYF. The CDR3 coding sequence is TGTGCCAGCAGCACCCTAGCGGGAGGCTACGAGCAGTACTTC.